The source of this TCR beta chain is a study of T cells in Graves' hyperthyroidism and ophthalmopathy (dated 2019 in TCRdb). The study in broad terms: Peripheral blood samples were taken at initial diagnosis, before any treatment was given. A discovery cohort of about a hundred patients, approximately 45 with Graves' ophthalmopathy and about 58 with stable Graves' hyperthyroidism, was used to find distinguishing TCR V-J signatures. Prospective prediction of ophthalmopathy was tested in an independent validation cohort consisting of about 20 hyperthyroidism patients and about 17 patients who later progressed to ophthalmopathy. The 100 discovery patients were randomly split 7:3 into training and test sets. The study also compared thyroid tissue and blood T-cell repertoires from more than 5 Graves' hyperthyroidism patients. After blood sampling, hyperthyroidism patients were treated with methimazole at a starting dose of 30 mg daily, and ophthalmopathy patients were treated with high-dose intravenous methylprednisolone. According to the paper, TCR Vbeta CDR3 sequencing was carried out on approximately 140 peripheral blood samples, which came from under 50 ophthalmopathy, around 75 hyperthyroidism and approximately 17 progressor patients.

The TCR beta CDR3 regions were amplified from RNA transcripts. The TCR CDR3 was subjected to a first round of RT-PCR using the HTBI primer set and the Qiagen OneStep RT-PCR kit. The libraries were constructed in a second round of multiplex PCR and then size-selected and purified. Sequencing of the libraries was done on an Illumina HiSeq2000 using paired-end 100 bp reads. Per the original workflow: Raw data were processed with SOAPnuke, discarding reads with adapters, uncalled bases, mean Phred below 15, or no exact constant-primer or identifier match. COPE v1.2.5 was used to merge high-quality paired reads, and clonotypes were defined as unique nucleotide sequences. Clonotypes were aligned to IMGT TRBV, TRBD and TRBJ reference segments using MiTCR v1.1. The analysis was restricted to V-J combinations with a frequency above 0.0001, which together covered roughly 99% of the repertoires. The TCS score was defined as F50 (clonal expansion) divided by E x V (chaos), with BLOSUM62-based TCRdist calculated between CDR3 peptides within each V-J. Welch's t-statistics and random forest reduced fewer than 600 V-J features to 10 to 15, which were used in a naive Bayes classifier (R e1071). TCRdb reprocessed the public reads (quality trimming at Q25 with fastp, clone calling with MiXCR) and kept in-frame beta chains. Rows are combined by CDR3 protein, so each entry shows the most common genes and DNA. The V and J calls, along with clone size, are taken from TCRdb and not from the paper's own processing. This sample holds approximately 410,000 distinct CDR3 sequences; roughly an eighth were observed only once. Less than 6.5% of the sample comes from the top ten.

Stable Graves' hyperthyroidism was defined as the absence of progression to ophthalmopathy over 18 months of follow-up. Hyperthyroidism patients were aged 18 to 65 years and newly diagnosed, with disease duration of less than 2 months. Exclusion was applied to patients with uncontrolled infections, other autoimmune diseases, pregnancy or lactation. Diagnoses were established on the basis of clinical symptoms, serum thyroxine and TRAb, thyroid ultrasound, and orbital computed tomography. PBMCs were isolated from roughly 10 ml of fresh peripheral blood by Ficoll-Paque density gradient centrifugation. Total RNA was extracted using Trizol reagent, and RNA quality was assessed on an Agilent 2100 Bioanalyzer. Points the paper makes about the study in general: A 13 V-J signature model separated ophthalmopathy from stable hyperthyroidism, with approximately 87% sensitivity and about 81% specificity in cross-validation and 80%/75% in testing. Sample size was not statistically predetermined, and blinding of investigators to group allocation was not performed. Blood samples also contained most of the expanded thyroid clonotypes (frequency above 0.001), which suggests that blood repertoires may reflect thyroid immune responses. In validation, the model predicted progression to ophthalmopathy a median of roughly 6.5 months before onset, with 70% to 71% sensitivity and 72.22% specificity.

Points on this clonotype: Its antigen specificity is not known. Nothing much larger sits one base from this clone, and base qualities are not available.

CDR1 and CDR2 were assigned from the germline V gene as SGHDN and FVKESK. The CDR3 runs 15 amino acids, cysteine and phenylalanine included. The retained sequence is limited to the CDR3, 45 bases, with the frame set at the first base. From V the trimming removes 4 bases and from J it removes 7 bases, while the gene matches leave 13 bases of the junction unaccounted for. The sample consisted of blood. The TCR comes from a woman under 30 with Graves' hyperthyroidism. Here the chain combines TRBV14 and TRBJ2-7; 7 bases in the middle match TRBD2. The nucleotides are TGTGCCAGCAGCCGGGGCGGGAGTAAGTCTCGAGAGCAGTACTTC. It specifies CASSRGGSKSREQYF.